Listed below are T cell receptor beta chains from one sample, sequenced in a study of T-cell reconstitution after alpha-beta-depleted transplantation in children. TCRdb reprocessed the PCR reads with MiXCR, giving one entry per CDR3 protein. The table lists 350,000 to 400,000 distinct CDR3 sequences, around 21% of them singletons, with 3.8% in the top ten. The source material was PBMCs from the stem cell graft donor, sampled from the stem cell graft. These receptors all come from a human donor who donated a stem cell graft to a child with acute myeloid leukemia. CDR3s include the opening cysteine and the closing phenylalanine or tryptophan. D genes are given only for firm matches. A clone size is listed for some rows: how often the clone was seen (once, few, many), or a class if it is expanded.

v_call: TRBV6-5
clone_size: .
j_call: TRBJ1-2
d_call: .
cdr3_nt: TGTGCCAGCAGTTCTTCCCCCCCGACAGCTAACTATGGCTACACCTTC
cdr3_aa: CASSSSPPTANYGYTF

v_call: TRBV10-3
clone_size: .
j_call: TRBJ1-4
d_call: .
cdr3_nt: TGTGCCATCAGTGAGTCAAGGGGGACTAATGAAAAACTGTTTTTT
cdr3_aa: CAISESRGTNEKLFF

v_call: TRBV5-4
clone_size: .
j_call: TRBJ2-1
d_call: TRBD2
cdr3_nt: TGTGCCAGCAGCTTGGCTAGCGGGAGATCGGTCAATGAGCAGTTCTTC
cdr3_aa: CASSLASGRSVNEQFF

v_call: TRBV7-2
clone_size: few
j_call: TRBJ2-3
d_call: TRBD2
cdr3_nt: TGTGCCAGCAAGGGGGTTAGCGGGACCACAGATACGCAGTATTTT
cdr3_aa: CASKGVSGTTDTQYF

v_call: TRBV28
clone_size: .
j_call: TRBJ2-3
d_call: TRBD1
cdr3_nt: TGTGCCAGCAGTTCCCTCGGACAGGGTGCAGATACGCAGTATTTT
cdr3_aa: CASSSLGQGADTQYF

v_call: TRBV5-1
clone_size: few
j_call: TRBJ2-1
d_call: .
cdr3_nt: TGCGCCAGCAGCTTGTTCAGCCCCCAATACAATGAGCAGTTCTTC
cdr3_aa: CASSLFSPQYNEQFF

v_call: TRBV15
clone_size: few
j_call: TRBJ2-5
d_call: .
cdr3_nt: TGTGCCACCGCTCAGCCACTAGCAGGAGGTGGAGCGTGGGAGACCCAGTACTTC
cdr3_aa: CATAQPLAGGGAWETQYF

v_call: TRBV24-1
clone_size: .
j_call: TRBJ1-2
d_call: .
cdr3_nt: TGTGCCACCAGTGATTTTCGCCAGAACTATGGCTACACCTTC
cdr3_aa: CATSDFRQNYGYTF

v_call: TRBV7-2
clone_size: .
j_call: TRBJ1-4
d_call: .
cdr3_nt: TGTGCCAGCAGCTTATGGCCAGGGACTAATGAAAAACTGTTTTTT
cdr3_aa: CASSLWPGTNEKLFF

v_call: TRBV11-3
clone_size: few
j_call: TRBJ2-1
d_call: .
cdr3_nt: TGTGCCAGCAGCTTAAAATCCGCGAATGAGCAGTTCTTC
cdr3_aa: CASSLKSANEQFF

v_call: TRBV20-1
clone_size: few
j_call: TRBJ2-1
d_call: .
cdr3_nt: TGCAGTGCCACCCGGCCGGGGGCGCATAATGAGCAGTTCTTC
cdr3_aa: CSATRPGAHNEQFF

v_call: TRBV28
clone_size: .
j_call: TRBJ2-5
d_call: .
cdr3_nt: TGTGCCAGCAGAACGGAGGGCCGAGGGGAGACCCAGTACTTC
cdr3_aa: CASRTEGRGETQYF

v_call: TRBV20-1
clone_size: .
j_call: TRBJ1-6
d_call: .
cdr3_nt: TGCAGTGCTAGAGTTGGTGCGGATTACCACGATAATTCACCCCTCCACTTT
cdr3_aa: CSARVGADYHDNSPLHF

v_call: TRBV10-3
clone_size: few
j_call: TRBJ2-7
d_call: TRBD1
cdr3_nt: TGTGTCGCACGGGACAGTGACTACGAGCAGTACTTC
cdr3_aa: CVARDSDYEQYF

v_call: TRBV19
clone_size: .
j_call: TRBJ1-4
d_call: TRBD1
cdr3_nt: TGTGCCAGTTGGGGACAGTATAATAAAAAACTGTTTTTT
cdr3_aa: CASWGQYNKKLFF

v_call: TRBV10-1
clone_size: .
j_call: TRBJ2-7
d_call: .
cdr3_nt: TGCGCCAGCAGTGCCTCAGGGAGCTACGAGCAGTACTTC
cdr3_aa: CASSASGSYEQYF

v_call: TRBV12-3/TRBV12-4
clone_size: few
j_call: TRBJ2-7
d_call: .
cdr3_nt: TGTGCCAGCAGTCTCCGGGACCGAACCTACGAGCAGTACTTC
cdr3_aa: CASSLRDRTYEQYF

v_call: TRBV20-1
clone_size: many
j_call: TRBJ2-7
d_call: TRBD2
cdr3_nt: TGCAGTGCTACTCTGGGACTAGATTCTAACGAGCAGTACTTC
cdr3_aa: CSATLGLDSNEQYF

v_call: TRBV29-1
clone_size: many
j_call: TRBJ2-2
d_call: .
cdr3_nt: TGCAGCGTTACCGTCTCAGGGGCCGGGGAGCTGTTTTTT
cdr3_aa: CSVTVSGAGELFF

v_call: TRBV6-2/TRBV6-3
clone_size: .
j_call: TRBJ2-7
d_call: .
cdr3_nt: TGTGCCAGCAGAGACGGCAGGGATCTGGCCGAGCAGTACTTC
cdr3_aa: CASRDGRDLAEQYF

v_call: TRBV5-1
clone_size: .
j_call: TRBJ2-5
d_call: TRBD1
cdr3_nt: TGCGCCAGCAGCACCCGGACAGGGACACAAGAGACCCAGTACTTC
cdr3_aa: CASSTRTGTQETQYF

v_call: TRBV14
clone_size: .
j_call: TRBJ2-5
d_call: .
cdr3_nt: TGTGCCAGCAGCCAAGACTTTAGCCAAGAGACCCAGTACTTC
cdr3_aa: CASSQDFSQETQYF

v_call: TRBV20-1
clone_size: few
j_call: TRBJ1-5
d_call: .
cdr3_nt: TGCAGTGCTAGAGATGAGTGGACAGCGACCCCGCCCCAGCATTTT
cdr3_aa: CSARDEWTATPPQHF

v_call: TRBV24-1
clone_size: once
j_call: TRBJ2-1
d_call: .
cdr3_nt: TGTGCCACCGAGGAGGGGGCATACAATGAGCAGTTCTTC
cdr3_aa: CATEEGAYNEQFF

v_call: TRBV13
clone_size: few
j_call: TRBJ2-1
d_call: TRBD2
cdr3_nt: TGTGCCAGCAGCTCGCGGAGGGCGGGAGGGCCTGGCGATGAGCAGTTCTTC
cdr3_aa: CASSSRRAGGPGDEQFF

v_call: TRBV10-3
clone_size: few
j_call: TRBJ1-1
d_call: TRBD1
cdr3_nt: TGTGCCATCAAGACCGGGACAGAGAACACTGAAGCTTTCTTT
cdr3_aa: CAIKTGTENTEAFF

v_call: TRBV5-1
clone_size: few
j_call: TRBJ2-3
d_call: .
cdr3_nt: TGCGCCAGCAGCGTAGTTAGCACAGATACGCAGTATTTT
cdr3_aa: CASSVVSTDTQYF

v_call: TRBV28
clone_size: .
j_call: TRBJ2-7
d_call: TRBD1
cdr3_nt: TGTGCCAGCAGTTTTTTCATCGGGACAGGGTTCTACGAGCAGTACTTC
cdr3_aa: CASSFFIGTGFYEQYF

v_call: TRBV20-1
clone_size: many
j_call: TRBJ2-1
d_call: .
cdr3_nt: TGCAGTGCTAGACCACAGATACAGTTCTTC
cdr3_aa: CSARPQIQFF

v_call: TRBV5-1
clone_size: .
j_call: TRBJ2-7
d_call: TRBD1
cdr3_nt: TGCGCCAGCAGCTCCGACAGGGGAACCTACGAGCAGTACTTC
cdr3_aa: CASSSDRGTYEQYF

v_call: TRBV12-3/TRBV12-4
clone_size: many
j_call: TRBJ1-1
d_call: TRBD1
cdr3_nt: TGTGCCAGCAGTCGACGGGACAGGAGGTTAATTGCAGGTTTTCGGGGTGAAGCTTTCTTT
cdr3_aa: CASSRRDRRLIAGFRGEAFF

v_call: TRBV20-1
clone_size: many
j_call: TRBJ2-1
d_call: .
cdr3_nt: TGCAGTGCTAGAGTTCTAGATGAGCAGTTCTTC
cdr3_aa: CSARVLDEQFF

v_call: TRBV12-3/TRBV12-4
clone_size: .
j_call: TRBJ2-3
d_call: .
cdr3_nt: TGTGCCAGCAGTTATGGTGTAGAGCAGTATTTT
cdr3_aa: CASSYGVEQYF

v_call: TRBV7-9
clone_size: .
j_call: TRBJ2-2
d_call: .
cdr3_nt: TGTGCCAGCAGTGACTCTGGCGGAGGTACCGGGGAGCTGTTTTTT
cdr3_aa: CASSDSGGGTGELFF

v_call: TRBV6-1
clone_size: .
j_call: TRBJ2-3
d_call: .
cdr3_nt: TGTGCCACCAAGGAGGCGGGAAGCACAGATACGCAGTATTTT
cdr3_aa: CATKEAGSTDTQYF

v_call: TRBV18
clone_size: .
j_call: TRBJ1-3
d_call: .
cdr3_nt: TGTGCCAGCTCACCACTAGGCAGCAGCTCTGGAAACACCATATATTTT
cdr3_aa: CASSPLGSSSGNTIYF

v_call: TRBV13
clone_size: .
j_call: TRBJ2-1
d_call: .
cdr3_nt: TGTGCCAGCAGACCTCTTCCCGGGAGCTACAATGAGCAGTTCTTC
cdr3_aa: CASRPLPGSYNEQFF

v_call: TRBV14
clone_size: many
j_call: TRBJ2-3
d_call: .
cdr3_nt: TGTGCCAGCAGCATCGGACTCCCCACAGATACGCAGTATTTT
cdr3_aa: CASSIGLPTDTQYF

v_call: TRBV20-1
clone_size: .
j_call: TRBJ2-1
d_call: TRBD1
cdr3_nt: TGCAGTGTTGAAGACGGGACAGGGGGCTATAATGAGCAGTTCTTC
cdr3_aa: CSVEDGTGGYNEQFF

v_call: TRBV20-1
clone_size: .
j_call: TRBJ2-5
d_call: .
cdr3_nt: TGCAGTGCGGGAGAGGGAGATCAAGAGACCCAGTACTTC
cdr3_aa: CSAGEGDQETQYF

v_call: TRBV6-5
clone_size: .
j_call: TRBJ2-7
d_call: .
cdr3_nt: TGTGCCAGCAGTTACTCGTCGCAGGGTTTCACCTACGAGCAGTACTTC
cdr3_aa: CASSYSSQGFTYEQYF